Included here is one T cell receptor (beta chain) sequence, with context. Its antigen is not identified. Donors likely had unrecorded immune exposures despite being nominally healthy when sampled. The record originates from a study of cytomegalovirus exposure and HLA in healthy donors. Findings and limits, study-wide: Most CMV-associated TCR beta chains were later found to appear HLA-restricted. In an earlier analysis, productive rearrangement rates for most beta V segments clustered near 90% or 30%.

The CDR3 loop spans 15 amino acids. Germline CDR1 and CDR2: SNHLY and FYNNEI. The trim removed 6 bases at V and 7 bases at J, leaving 10 bases unmatched. Primers: 60 Vbeta forward and 13 Jbeta reverse. Assay: immunoSEQ multiplex PCR; the TCRdb copy retains only in-frame clones and omits some. Of approximately 86,000 clones in the sample, 85% were seen once. This receptor was taken from a man between 35 and 55 years old in good health and CMV-seropositive. The specimen sequenced was PBMCs. This chain uses TRBV2 with TRBJ2-1; 9 bases match TRBD2. CDR3 DNA sequence: TGTGCCAGCAGGCCGGGACTAGCTGTGTATAATGAGCAGTTCTTC. Its translation: CASRPGLAVYNEQFF.